The rows below give T cell receptor beta chains drawn from one sample of a study of graft-versus-host responses after intestinal transplantation. Repertoires were generated with immunoSEQ multiplex PCR, while TCRdb's copy carries only in-frame clones and drops some. The data show 22,000 or so clones, about 80% seen once. Material: ileum tissue, obtained 12 days after intestinal transplant. The receptor set was obtained from a human patient who received an intestinal transplant, so some T cells may come from the graft donor. Each CDR3 is given with its conserved first and last residue. The D gene is left open where the match is weak.

CDR3: CASSLKPGQGPTDTQYF
V: TRBV2
J: TRBJ2-3
D: TRBD1

CDR3: CASSQERGDTEAFF
V: TRBV14
J: TRBJ1-1
D: .

CDR3: CASSLAVIAGRHTDTQYF
V: TRBV5-4
J: TRBJ2-3
D: TRBD2

CDR3: CASSPATGGAKNIQYF
V: TRBV18
J: TRBJ2-4
D: TRBD1

CDR3: CASSVFGGAGTGELFF
V: TRBV9
J: TRBJ2-2
D: TRBD2

CDR3: CASHPTGTGELFF
V: TRBV18
J: TRBJ2-2
D: .

CDR3: CAISDTRNTEAFF
V: TRBV10-3
J: TRBJ1-1
D: .

CDR3: CASSLGGPGEQYF
V: TRBV4-2
J: TRBJ2-7
D: .

CDR3: CASSNEGYYGYTF
V: TRBV6-6
J: TRBJ1-2
D: .

CDR3: CASSPGTGRTEAFF
V: TRBV5-1
J: TRBJ1-1
D: TRBD1

CDR3: CASSPWVGGDPYEQYF
V: TRBV11-1
J: TRBJ2-7
D: .

CDR3: CASSNYGLLDQPQHF
V: TRBV28
J: TRBJ1-5
D: .

CDR3: CASSYYPASGGGELFF
V: TRBV6-9
J: TRBJ2-2
D: TRBD2

CDR3: CASGQGGTPLHF
V: TRBV21-1
J: TRBJ1-6
D: .

CDR3: CASSEQTANYGYTF
V: TRBV6-1
J: TRBJ1-2
D: .

CDR3: CASSPRGQGYEQYF
V: TRBV9
J: TRBJ2-7
D: TRBD1

CDR3: CASSETGTGSLYSNQPQHF
V: TRBV7-9
J: TRBJ1-5
D: TRBD1

CDR3: CASSLSWAGWTEAFF
V: TRBV7-9
J: TRBJ1-1
D: .

CDR3: CASSLASGVKETQYF
V: TRBV7-8
J: TRBJ2-5
D: TRBD2

CDR3: CASSLWGLALHNEQFF
V: TRBV28
J: TRBJ2-1
D: TRBD2

CDR3: CASSSRTSGTDTQYF
V: TRBV5-1
J: TRBJ2-3
D: TRBD2

CDR3: CASSPRDRGGYTF
V: TRBV19
J: TRBJ1-2
D: TRBD1

CDR3: CSVNGRGFGSEKLFF
V: TRBV29-1
J: TRBJ1-4
D: .

CDR3: CASRPSGQGGEQYF
V: TRBV27
J: TRBJ2-7
D: TRBD1

CDR3: CASSLGTGYTEAFF
V: TRBV5-6
J: TRBJ1-1
D: TRBD1

CDR3: CASSGLAGADTQYF
V: TRBV6-1
J: TRBJ2-3
D: TRBD2

CDR3: CASSPSGGWDEKLFF
V: TRBV18
J: TRBJ1-4
D: .

CDR3: CASSEVQVYGYTF
V: TRBV2
J: TRBJ1-2
D: .

CDR3: CASSMAQSYEQYF
V: TRBV19
J: TRBJ2-7
D: .

CDR3: CSVLLNTEAFF
V: TRBV29-1
J: TRBJ1-1
D: .

CDR3: CASSLGEGRAPYYNEQFF
V: TRBV11-2
J: TRBJ2-1
D: TRBD2

CDR3: CASSEGPYHRGGSPYEQYF
V: TRBV6-1
J: TRBJ2-7
D: TRBD2

CDR3: CASSIGTSGSSDTQYF
V: TRBV19
J: TRBJ2-3
D: TRBD2

CDR3: CASGRTVREAFF
V: TRBV6-5
J: TRBJ1-1
D: .

CDR3: CASSQVGGAGETQYF
V: TRBV4-1
J: TRBJ2-5
D: TRBD2

CDR3: CASSLSQSNQPQHF
V: TRBV5-6
J: TRBJ1-5
D: .

CDR3: CASSPANEKLFF
V: TRBV18
J: TRBJ1-4
D: .

CDR3: CASSFRRGNTEAFF
V: TRBV7-9
J: TRBJ1-1
D: .

CDR3: CSAIAEYEQYF
V: TRBV20-1
J: TRBJ2-7
D: .

CDR3: CASKGRGSYGYTF
V: TRBV10-2
J: TRBJ1-2
D: .